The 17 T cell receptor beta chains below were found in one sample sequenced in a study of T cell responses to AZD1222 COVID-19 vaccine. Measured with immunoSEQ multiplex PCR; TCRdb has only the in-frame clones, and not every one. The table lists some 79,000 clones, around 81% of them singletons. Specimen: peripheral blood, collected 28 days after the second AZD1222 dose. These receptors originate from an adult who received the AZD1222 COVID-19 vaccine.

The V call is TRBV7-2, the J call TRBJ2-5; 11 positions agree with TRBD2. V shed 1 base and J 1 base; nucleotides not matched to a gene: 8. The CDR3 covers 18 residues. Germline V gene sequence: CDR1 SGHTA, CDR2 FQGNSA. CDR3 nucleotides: TGTGCCAGCAGCTTAGTATCAGGGACTAGCGGTTTCCAAGAGACCCAGTACTTC. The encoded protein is CASSLVSGTSGFQETQYF.

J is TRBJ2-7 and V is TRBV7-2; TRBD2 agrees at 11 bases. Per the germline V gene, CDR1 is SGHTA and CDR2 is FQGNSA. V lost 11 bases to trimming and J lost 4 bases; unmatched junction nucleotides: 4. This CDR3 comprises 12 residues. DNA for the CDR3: TGTGCCGTCGGGACTAGCGGTTACGAGCAGTACTTC. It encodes CAVGTSGYEQYF.

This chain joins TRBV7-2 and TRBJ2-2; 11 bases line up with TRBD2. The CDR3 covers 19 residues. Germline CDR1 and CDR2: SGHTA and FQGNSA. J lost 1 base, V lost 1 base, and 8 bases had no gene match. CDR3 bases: TGTGCCAGCAGCTTAGTTACACTAGCGGGAGTTGGGAACACCGGGGAGCTGTTTTTT. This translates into CASSLVTLAGVGNTGELFF.

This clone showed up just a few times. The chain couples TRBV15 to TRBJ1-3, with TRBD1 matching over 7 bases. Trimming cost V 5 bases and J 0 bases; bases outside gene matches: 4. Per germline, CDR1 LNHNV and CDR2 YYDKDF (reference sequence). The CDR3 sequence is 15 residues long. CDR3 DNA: TGTGCCACCAGCTCGGACAGGAACTCTGGAAACACCATATATTTT. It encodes CATSSDRNSGNTIYF. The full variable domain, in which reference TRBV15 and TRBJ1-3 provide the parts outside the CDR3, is DAMVIQNPRYQVTQFGKPVTLSCSQTLNHNVMYWYQQKSSQAPKLLFHYYDKDFNNEADTPDNFQSRRPNTSFCFLDIRSPGLGDTAMYLCATSSDRNSGNTIYFGEGSWLTVV.

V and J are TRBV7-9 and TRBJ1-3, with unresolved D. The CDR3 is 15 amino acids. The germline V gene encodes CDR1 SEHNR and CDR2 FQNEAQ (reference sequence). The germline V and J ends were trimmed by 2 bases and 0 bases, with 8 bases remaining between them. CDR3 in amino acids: CASSLQLGSGNTIYF. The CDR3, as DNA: TGTGCCAGCAGCTTACAACTCGGCTCTGGAAACACCATATATTTT.

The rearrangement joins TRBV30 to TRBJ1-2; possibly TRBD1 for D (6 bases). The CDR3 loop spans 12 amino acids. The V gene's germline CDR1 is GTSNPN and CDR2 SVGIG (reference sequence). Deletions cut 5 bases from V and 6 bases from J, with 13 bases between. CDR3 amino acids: CAWGTTGHGYTF. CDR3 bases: TGTGCCTGGGGGACAACAGGGCATGGCTACACCTTC.

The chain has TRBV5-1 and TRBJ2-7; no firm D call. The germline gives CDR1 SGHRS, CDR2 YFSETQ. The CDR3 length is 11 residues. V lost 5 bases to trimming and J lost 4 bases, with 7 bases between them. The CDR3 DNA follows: TGCGCCAGCAGGAACTTTTACGAGCAGTACTTC. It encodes CASRNFYEQYF.

CDR3 in amino acids: CASSYSAGLNEKLFF. The CDR3 DNA reads TGTGCCAGCAGTTACTCGGCAGGCCTTAATGAAAAACTGTTTTTT. The rearrangement joins TRBV6-5 to TRBJ1-4; D is unresolved. V was pared by 0 bases and J by 4 bases, with 9 bases between. Germline V gives CDR1 MNHEY, CDR2 SVGAGI. The CDR3 sequence is 15 residues long.

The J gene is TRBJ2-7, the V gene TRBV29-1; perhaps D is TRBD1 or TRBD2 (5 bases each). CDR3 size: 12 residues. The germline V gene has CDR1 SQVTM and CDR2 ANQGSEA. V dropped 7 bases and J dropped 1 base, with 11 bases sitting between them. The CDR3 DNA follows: TGCAGCGCTCGAGGGGTTTCCTACGAGCAGTACTTC. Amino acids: CSARGVSYEQYF.

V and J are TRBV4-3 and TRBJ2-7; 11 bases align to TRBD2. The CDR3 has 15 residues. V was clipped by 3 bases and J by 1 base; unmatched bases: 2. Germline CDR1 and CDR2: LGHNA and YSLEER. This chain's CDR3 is CASSHGTSGSYEQYF. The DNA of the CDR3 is TGCGCCAGCAGCCATGGGACTAGCGGATCCTACGAGCAGTACTTC.

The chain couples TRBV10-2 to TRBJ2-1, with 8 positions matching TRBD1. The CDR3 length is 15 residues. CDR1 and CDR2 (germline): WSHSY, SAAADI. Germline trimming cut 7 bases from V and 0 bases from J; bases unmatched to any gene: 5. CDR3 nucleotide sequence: TGCGCCAGCACCGGCGGGACAGGCTCCTACAATGAGCAGTTCTTC. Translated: CASTGGTGSYNEQFF.

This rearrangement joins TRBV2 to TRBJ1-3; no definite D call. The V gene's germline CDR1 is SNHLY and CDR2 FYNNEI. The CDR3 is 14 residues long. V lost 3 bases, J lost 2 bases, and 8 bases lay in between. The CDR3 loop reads CASSDVVAGNTIYF. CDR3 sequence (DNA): TGTGCCAGCAGTGACGTAGTAGCTGGAAACACCATATATTTT.

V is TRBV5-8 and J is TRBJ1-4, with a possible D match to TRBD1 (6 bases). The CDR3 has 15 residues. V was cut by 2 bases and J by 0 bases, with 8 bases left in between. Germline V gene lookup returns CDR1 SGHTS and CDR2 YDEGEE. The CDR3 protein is CASSLQGATNEKLFF. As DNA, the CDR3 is TGTGCCAGCAGCTTACAGGGTGCAACTAATGAAAAACTGTTTTTT.

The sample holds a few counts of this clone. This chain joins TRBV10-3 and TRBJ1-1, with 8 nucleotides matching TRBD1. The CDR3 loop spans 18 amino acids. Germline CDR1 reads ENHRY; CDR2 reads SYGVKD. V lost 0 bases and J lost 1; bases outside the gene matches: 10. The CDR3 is CAISESMIRDRQNTEAFF. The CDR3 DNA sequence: TGTGCCATCAGTGAGTCTATGATCCGGGACAGGCAGAACACTGAAGCTTTCTTT.

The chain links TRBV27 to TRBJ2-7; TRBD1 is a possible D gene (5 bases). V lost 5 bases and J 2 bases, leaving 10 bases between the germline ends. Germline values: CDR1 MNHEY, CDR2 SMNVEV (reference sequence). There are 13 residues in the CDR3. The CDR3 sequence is CASSQGSAYEQYF. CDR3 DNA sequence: TGTGCCAGCAGTCAGGGATCAGCCTACGAGCAGTACTTC.

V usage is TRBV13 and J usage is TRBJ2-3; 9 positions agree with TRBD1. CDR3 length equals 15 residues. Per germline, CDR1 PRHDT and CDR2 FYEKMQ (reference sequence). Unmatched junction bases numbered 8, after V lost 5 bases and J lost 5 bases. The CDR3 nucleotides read TGTGCCAGCAGCACCCCTACAGGGGGCGAAGATACGCAGTATTTT. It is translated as CASSTPTGGEDTQYF.

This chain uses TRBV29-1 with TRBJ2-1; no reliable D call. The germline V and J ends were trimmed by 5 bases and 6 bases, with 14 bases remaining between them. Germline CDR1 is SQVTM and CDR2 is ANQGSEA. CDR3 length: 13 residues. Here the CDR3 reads CSVNLPNSNEQFF. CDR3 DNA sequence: TGCAGCGTTAATCTCCCTAACAGCAATGAGCAGTTCTTC.